This T cell receptor (beta chain) was captured in a study of shared clonotypes between healthy human individuals. Germline-derived CDR1 and CDR2 are MNHEY and SMNVEV (reference sequence). V lost 0 bases and J lost 4, with 18 bases in between. This CDR3 region has 17 residues. Repertoires were generated with immunoSEQ multiplex PCR, while TCRdb's copy carries only in-frame clones and drops some. The data show fewer than 1.4 million clones, approximately 78% seen once. This rearrangement joins TRBV27 to TRBJ2-5; maybe TRBD1 (5 bases). This clonotype was sampled from a man younger than 35 in good health. Some clones in this sample may be carry-over from other donors' samples. The sequenced material came from memory CD4+ T cells from PBMCs. This sample's subset: CD45RA-negative fraction. CDR3 protein: CASSLSRRTYQGETQYF. CDR3 in DNA: TGTGCCAGCAGTTTATCGAGGCGGACGTATCAGGGAGAGACCCAGTACTTC.